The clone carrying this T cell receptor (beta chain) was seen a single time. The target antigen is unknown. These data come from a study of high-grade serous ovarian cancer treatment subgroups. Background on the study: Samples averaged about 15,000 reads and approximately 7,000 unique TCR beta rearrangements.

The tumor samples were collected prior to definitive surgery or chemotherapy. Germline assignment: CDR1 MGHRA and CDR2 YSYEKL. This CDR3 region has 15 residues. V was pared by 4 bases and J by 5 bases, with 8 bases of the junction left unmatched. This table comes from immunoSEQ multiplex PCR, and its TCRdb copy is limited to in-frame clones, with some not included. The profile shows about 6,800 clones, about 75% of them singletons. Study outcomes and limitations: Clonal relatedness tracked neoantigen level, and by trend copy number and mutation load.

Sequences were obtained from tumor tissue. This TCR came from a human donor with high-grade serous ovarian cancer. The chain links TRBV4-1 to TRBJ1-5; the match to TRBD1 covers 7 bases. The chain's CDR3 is CASSPRTGMDQPQHF. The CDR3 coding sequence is TGCGCCAGCAGCCCTCGGACAGGAATGGATCAGCCCCAGCATTTT.